This TCR beta chain was sequenced during a study of cytomegalovirus exposure and HLA in healthy donors. Primers for the PCR totalled 60 Vbeta and 13 Jbeta. In the study's own analysis: Unique TCR beta chains numbered around 75 million in a later analysis, with 10 million to 14 million shared. Sequencing was performed with immunoSEQ multiplex PCR; in TCRdb, only in-frame clones are kept and a portion is missing. That table is the source of V, J and clone size, and D and trimming were worked out from the DNA. Among 190,000 or so clones listed, approximately 78% were seen once. This clone came up once. Antigen specificity is unknown. Trimming stripped 0 bases from V and 1 base from J, with 7 bases between. Germline CDR1 is SGDLS and CDR2 is YYNGEE. This CDR3 has 14 amino acids. Broader study findings: The authors confirmed in vitro that a few CMV-associated chains were specific for CMV antigens. Most likely, a cluster of highly shared sequence variants arose as a sequencing artifact.

Sequencing was performed on PBMCs. This chain connects TRBV9 to TRBJ2-5; TRBD2 is a possible D gene (5 bases). This sequence was found in a woman between 45 and 65 years old in good health and CMV-seropositive. The CDR3 loop reads CASSVAGSQETQYF. The CDR3 DNA sequence: TGTGCCAGCAGCGTAGCGGGGAGCCAAGAGACCCAGTACTTC.